These T cell receptor beta chains were read from a single sample in a study of blood T cell repertoires in COVID-19. Generated by immunoSEQ multiplex PCR, the TCRdb table keeps only in-frame clones and is missing some. The data hold about 280,000 clones, with over 75% observed a single time. Sequences were obtained from peripheral blood. Source of these receptors: a young man with active or convalescent COVID-19. Both conserved end residues are part of each CDR3. A D gene is named only where the DNA matches it firmly. The size field is filled for only some rows; it gives once, few, many or a size class.

CDR3nt | CDR3aa | abundance | d_gene | j_gene | v_gene | len
TGCGCCAGCAGGGGAACAGGGGAAAATTCACCCCTCCACTTT | CASRGTGENSPLHF | few | TRBD1 | TRBJ1-6 | TRBV5-1 | 14
TGTGCCAGCAGCTTAGGGCGGTTGGGAGGTACATTTTACGAGCAGTACTTC | CASSLGRLGGTFYEQYF | . | . | TRBJ2-7 | TRBV7-8 | 17
TGCAGCGTCACCCTCCCGACAGGTTCAAGTGGAAACACCATATATTTT | CSVTLPTGSSGNTIYF | once | . | TRBJ1-3 | TRBV29-1 | 16
TGTGCCAGTAGCAGACCAGCGAACACCGGGGAGCTGTTTTTT | CASSRPANTGELFF | . | . | TRBJ2-2 | TRBV2 | 14
TGTGCCAGCAGCCCGTTGTACGAGCAGTACTTC | CASSPLYEQYF | . | . | TRBJ2-7 | TRBV7-9 | 11
TGTGCCAGCAGCCCCTCCGAGGGCAACGCTAACTATGGCTACACCTTC | CASSPSEGNANYGYTF | . | . | TRBJ1-2 | TRBV9 | 16
TGTGCCAGCAGCCAAGATCTTACAGGGGTGATCACTGAAGCTTTCTTT | CASSQDLTGVITEAFF | . | TRBD1 | TRBJ1-1 | TRBV3-1/TRBV3-2 | 16
TGTGCCAGCAGCCAAGATTGGGGCGGAAGCACAGATACGCAGTATTTT | CASSQDWGGSTDTQYF | once | . | TRBJ2-3 | TRBV4-2 | 16
TGCGCCAGCACTGCTAGGGGGCCCGGAAACACCATATATTTT | CASTARGPGNTIYF | once | TRBD1 | TRBJ1-3 | TRBV10-2 | 14
TGTGCCATCAGTGACCGGGACACCGGAAACACCATATATTTT | CAISDRDTGNTIYF | . | . | TRBJ1-3 | TRBV10-3 | 14
TGCGCCAGCAGCTCCGGGACTAGCGGGGGGGCGGAGACCCAGTACTTC | CASSSGTSGGAETQYF | once | TRBD2 | TRBJ2-5 | TRBV5-1 | 16
TGTGCCAGCAGCTTAGTAACGGGACAGGGAGGTCAGCCCCAGCATTTT | CASSLVTGQGGQPQHF | . | TRBD1 | TRBJ1-5 | TRBV7-9 | 16
TGTGCCAGCAGTGATCGGCGGTCTGAAAAACTGTTTTTT | CASSDRRSEKLFF | . | . | TRBJ1-4 | TRBV2 | 13
TGCGCCAGCAGCCTGAAGACGGGGGGCGGCACTGAAGCTTTCTTT | CASSLKTGGGTEAFF | . | . | TRBJ1-1 | TRBV5-1 | 15
TGTGCCAGCAGCTTAGGGGAGAGAGGGAGGACCGGGGAGCTGTTTTTT | CASSLGERGRTGELFF | . | . | TRBJ2-2 | TRBV7-9 | 16
TGTGCCAGCAGCGTAGGGACTAGCGGGTTTTACGAGCAGTACTTC | CASSVGTSGFYEQYF | . | TRBD2 | TRBJ2-7 | TRBV9 | 15
TGCGCCAGCAGTGAGTCGAGTTATGAGCAGTTCTTC | CASSESSYEQFF | . | . | TRBJ2-1 | TRBV10-1 | 12
TGCAGCGTTATGGACAGGGACTATGGCTACACCTTC | CSVMDRDYGYTF | . | TRBD1 | TRBJ1-2 | TRBV29-1 | 12
TGTGCCACCAGCAGAGAGGGACTCTCTGGAAACACCATATATTTT | CATSREGLSGNTIYF | . | . | TRBJ1-3 | TRBV15 | 15
TGTGCTAGTGGTTTGGTACTGGGCAAAGTAATCACCGGGGAGCTGTTTTTT | CASGLVLGKVITGELFF | . | . | TRBJ2-2 | TRBV12-5 | 17
TGCGCCAGCAGCTTGTCTGAATGGAGAGGGGGTAACTATGGCTACACCTTC | CASSLSEWRGGNYGYTF | . | . | TRBJ1-2 | TRBV5-1 | 17
TGTGCCAGCAGCCGAGGGGAGGGCACTGAAGCTTTCTTT | CASSRGEGTEAFF | many | . | TRBJ1-1 | TRBV3-1/TRBV3-2 | 13
TGTGCTAGTGAGCAGGGAAATGGCTACACCTTC | CASEQGNGYTF | . | . | TRBJ1-2 | TRBV12-5 | 11
TGTGCCAGCAGTGTCGGGACACAGAACACTGAAGCTTTCTTT | CASSVGTQNTEAFF | . | . | TRBJ1-1 | TRBV6-4 | 14
TGTGCCAGCAGTCCGGGGACAGGGGGGTGGAACACTGAAGCTTTCTTT | CASSPGTGGWNTEAFF | . | TRBD1 | TRBJ1-1 | TRBV27 | 16
TGTGCCAGCAGGCCGGGACTAGCGGGGCTCTCCTACGAGCAGTACTTC | CASRPGLAGLSYEQYF | once | TRBD2 | TRBJ2-7 | TRBV3-1/TRBV3-2 | 16
TGTGCCAGCAGCCCAGCTAGGCGGCAAGAGACCCAGTACTTC | CASSPARRQETQYF | few | . | TRBJ2-5 | TRBV7-2 | 14
TGTGCCAGCAGTTGGGTCGTACAGGGGCCCATGGGGGAGCAGTACTTC | CASSWVVQGPMGEQYF | . | TRBD1 | TRBJ2-7 | TRBV6-2/TRBV6-3 | 16
TGTGCCAGCAGCGTAGTCAGCGGAGGGATAGGGAGAGGGACTGAAGCTTTCTTT | CASSVVSGGIGRGTEAFF | . | . | TRBJ1-1 | TRBV9 | 18
TGTGCCAGAAGCATGGGACAGGGGCGCCCCCCAACTAATGAAAAACTGTTTTTT | CARSMGQGRPPTNEKLFF | . | . | TRBJ1-4 | TRBV7-5 | 18
TGTGCCAGCAGCCAAGCGGGGGGGCCATTTGAGCAGTTCTTC | CASSQAGGPFEQFF | . | TRBD2 | TRBJ2-1 | TRBV3-1/TRBV3-2 | 14
TGCGCCAGCAGTGAGTCGGGGGCGGTGGATGAAAAACTGTTTTTT | CASSESGAVDEKLFF | few | . | TRBJ1-4 | TRBV10-1 | 15
TGTGCCAGTACACCCTCACAGGGCAAGAATTCACCCCTCCACTTT | CASTPSQGKNSPLHF | . | . | TRBJ1-6 | TRBV19 | 15
TGTGCCAGCAGACTCAAGGGACAGTCAGACTCACCCCTCCACTTT | CASRLKGQSDSPLHF | . | TRBD1 | TRBJ1-6 | TRBV14 | 15